This T cell receptor (beta chain) is drawn from a study of response to subunit inactivated influenza vaccine. Each CDR3 protein gets one entry after TCRdb re-called the RT-PCR reads with MiXCR. The sample lists over 450,000 distinct CDR3 sequences, 10% to 15% occurring once. Between the trimmed V and J ends, which lost 1 base and 2 bases, there was a span of 5 bases. Germline CDR1 is LGHDT and CDR2 is YNNKEL (reference sequence). The CDR3 sequence is 14 residues long. Sequenced material: PBMCs from blood, taken 35 to 45 days after vaccination. The V and J genes are TRBV3-1 and TRBJ2-2; D not certain. The receptor was isolated from a man aged 45 to 65 who received an inactivated influenza vaccine. Here the CDR3 DNA reads TGTGCCAGCAGCCAAGTTGCCAACACCGGGGAGCTGTTTTTT. This encodes CASSQVANTGELFF.